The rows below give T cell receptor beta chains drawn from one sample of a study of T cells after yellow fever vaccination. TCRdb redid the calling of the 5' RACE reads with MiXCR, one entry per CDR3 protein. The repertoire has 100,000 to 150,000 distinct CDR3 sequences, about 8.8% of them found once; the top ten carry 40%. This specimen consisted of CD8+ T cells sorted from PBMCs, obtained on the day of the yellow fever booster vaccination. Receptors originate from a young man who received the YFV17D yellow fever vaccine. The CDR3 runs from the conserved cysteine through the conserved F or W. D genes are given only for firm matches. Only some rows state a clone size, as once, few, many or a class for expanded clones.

CASSQAKGATEAFF,TGCGCCAGCAGCCAAGCGAAGGGGGCCACTGAAGCTTTCTTT,TRBD1,.,TRBV4-1,TRBJ1-1
CASSRWGTDTQYF,TGTGCCAGCAGCCGTTGGGGCACAGATACGCAGTATTTT,.,.,TRBV7-7,TRBJ2-3
CASRSGQTGELFF,TGTGCCAGCAGATCGGGACAGACCGGGGAGCTGTTTTTT,TRBD1,.,TRBV12-3/TRBV12-4,TRBJ2-2
CASGWTGADTQYF,TGTGCTAGTGGTTGGACCGGGGCAGATACGCAGTATTTT,.,few,TRBV12-5,TRBJ2-3
CASSLASLSTDTQYF,TGCGCCAGCAGCTTGGCATCGCTTTCCACAGATACGCAGTATTTT,.,few,TRBV5-1,TRBJ2-3
CASSLLGQKSYEQYF,TGTGCCAGCAGTTTACTGGGACAGAAGTCCTACGAGCAGTACTTC,TRBD1,.,TRBV27,TRBJ2-7
CAFTWGNGELFF,TGTGCCTTTACCTGGGGGAACGGGGAGCTGTTTTTT,.,many,TRBV30,TRBJ2-2
CASSSKVANTGELFF,TGTGCCAGCAGCTCAAAGGTGGCGAACACCGGGGAGCTGTTTTTT,.,few,TRBV9,TRBJ2-2
CASTSGQGRTGELFF,TGTGCCAGCACCAGCGGACAGGGACGAACCGGGGAGCTGTTTTTT,TRBD1,many,TRBV7-9,TRBJ2-2
CASSLSVSGTDTQYF,TGTGCCAGCAGTTTATCGGTCTCGGGCACAGATACGCAGTATTTT,.,.,TRBV27,TRBJ2-3
CASSDNRGPQEQFF,TGTGCCAGCAGCGACAACAGGGGCCCCCAGGAGCAGTTCTTC,TRBD1,.,TRBV9,TRBJ2-1
CASSTPGTQLNEQFF,TGTGCCAGCAGTACTCCCGGGACCCAACTCAATGAGCAGTTCTTC,.,.,TRBV12-3/TRBV12-4,TRBJ2-1
CASSPRPDTQYF,TGTGCCAGCAGTCCCCGGCCAGATACGCAGTATTTT,.,many,TRBV12-3/TRBV12-4,TRBJ2-3
CAISESFTEAFF,TGTGCCATCAGTGAGTCTTTCACTGAAGCTTTCTTT,.,few,TRBV10-3,TRBJ1-1
CASNYRAHKDEQFF,TGTGCCAGCAACTACCGGGCCCACAAGGATGAGCAGTTCTTC,.,.,TRBV6-2/TRBV6-3,TRBJ2-1
CASSLYGRETQYF,TGTGCCAGCAGTTTATACGGGAGAGAGACCCAGTACTTC,.,few,TRBV12-3/TRBV12-4,TRBJ2-5
CASSPLAGALNEQFF,TGTGCCAGCAGTCCCCTGGCGGGGGCCCTCAATGAGCAGTTCTTC,.,.,TRBV6-2/TRBV6-3,TRBJ2-1
CASKRGLSYEQYF,TGTGCCAGCAAGCGGGGCCTTTCCTACGAGCAGTACTTC,TRBD2,few,TRBV6-2/TRBV6-3,TRBJ2-7
CASSRYRGTGGRETQYF,TGTGCCAGCAGTCGTTACCGGGGGACAGGGGGCCGAGAGACCCAGTACTTC,TRBD1,.,TRBV7-2,TRBJ2-5
CSVSGGNEQFF,TGCAGCGTTTCAGGGGGCAATGAGCAGTTCTTC,TRBD1,many,TRBV29-1,TRBJ2-1
CASSQGGGGANTDTQYF,TGCGCCAGCAGCCAAGGGGGCGGGGGGGCTAACACAGATACGCAGTATTTT,TRBD2,.,TRBV4-3,TRBJ2-3
CASSLRETVVYNEQFF,TGTGCCAGCAGCTTAAGGGAGACCGTGGTCTACAATGAGCAGTTCTTC,.,.,TRBV9,TRBJ2-1